This TCR beta chain stems from a study of blood T cell repertoires in COVID-19. The table lists this clone with a count of one. Germline V gives CDR1 SGHTA, CDR2 FQGNSA. V lost 5 bases, J lost 0 bases, and 10 bases lay in between. CDR3 length equals 15 residues. Produced via immunoSEQ multiplex PCR; TCRdb's table is partial and in-frame only. The sample carries over 150,000 clones, roughly nine tenths recorded once. The sample consisted of peripheral blood. This chain uses TRBV7-2 with TRBJ2-2, with D possibly TRBD1 on 5 matching bases. The sequence was obtained from a man aged 45-65 years with acute or convalescent COVID-19. DNA for the CDR3: TGTGCCAGCAGCAGCAGGGCCCCGAACACCGGGGAGCTGTTTTTT. Translating it yields CASSSRAPNTGELFF. The full variable domain, rest sourced from reference TRBV7-2 and TRBJ2-2, is GAGVSQSPSNKVTEKGKDVELRCDPISGHTALYWYRQSLGQGLEFLIYFQGNSAPDKSGLPSDRFSAERTGGSVSTLTIQRTQQEDSAVYLCASSSRAPNTGELFFGEGSRLTVL.